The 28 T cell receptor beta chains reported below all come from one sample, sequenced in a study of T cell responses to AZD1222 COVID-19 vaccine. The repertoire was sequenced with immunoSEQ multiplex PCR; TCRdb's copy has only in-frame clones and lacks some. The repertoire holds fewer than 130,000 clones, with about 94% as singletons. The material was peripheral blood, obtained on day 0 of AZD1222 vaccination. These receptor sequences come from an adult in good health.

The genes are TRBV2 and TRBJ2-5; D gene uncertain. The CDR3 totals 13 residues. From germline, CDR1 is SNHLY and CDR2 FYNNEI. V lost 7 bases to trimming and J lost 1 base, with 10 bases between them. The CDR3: CASNRNSQETQYF. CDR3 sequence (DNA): TGTGCCAGCAATCGGAACAGCCAAGAGACCCAGTACTTC.

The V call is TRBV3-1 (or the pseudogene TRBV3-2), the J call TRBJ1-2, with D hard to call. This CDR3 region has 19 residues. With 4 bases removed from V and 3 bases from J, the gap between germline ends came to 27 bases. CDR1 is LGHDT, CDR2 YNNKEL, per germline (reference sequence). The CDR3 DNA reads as TGTGCCAGCAGCCCCCGGGTCGTCGTTGATAAGAGGGTTGACTATGGCTACACCTTC. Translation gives CASSPRVVVDKRVDYGYTF.

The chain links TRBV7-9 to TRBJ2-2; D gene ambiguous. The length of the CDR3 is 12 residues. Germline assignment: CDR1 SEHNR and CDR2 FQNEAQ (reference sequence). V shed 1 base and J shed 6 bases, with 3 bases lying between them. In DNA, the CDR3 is TGTGCCAGCAGCTTAGGGGCCGGGGAGCTGTTTTTT. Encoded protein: CASSLGAGELFF.

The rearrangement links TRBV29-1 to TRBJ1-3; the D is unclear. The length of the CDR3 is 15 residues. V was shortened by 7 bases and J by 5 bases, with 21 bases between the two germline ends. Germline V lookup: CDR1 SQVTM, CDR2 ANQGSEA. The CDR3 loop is CSAITTGSTRNTIYF. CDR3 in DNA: TGCAGCGCCATAACCACCGGGAGCACAAGAAACACCATATATTTT.

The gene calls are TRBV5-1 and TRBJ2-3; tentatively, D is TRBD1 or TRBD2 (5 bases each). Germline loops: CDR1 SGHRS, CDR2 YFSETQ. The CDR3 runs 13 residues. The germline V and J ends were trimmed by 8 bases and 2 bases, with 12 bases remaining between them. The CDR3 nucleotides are TGCGCCAGTGGGACCGGGTCCACAGATACGCAGTATTTT. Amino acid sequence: CASGTGSTDTQYF.

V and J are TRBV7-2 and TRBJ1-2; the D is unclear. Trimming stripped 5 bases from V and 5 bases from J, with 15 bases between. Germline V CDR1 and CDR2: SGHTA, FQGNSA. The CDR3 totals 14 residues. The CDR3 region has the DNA TGTGCCAGCAGCGAGGATCCCTCGCCTTATGGCTACACCTTC. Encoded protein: CASSEDPSPYGYTF.

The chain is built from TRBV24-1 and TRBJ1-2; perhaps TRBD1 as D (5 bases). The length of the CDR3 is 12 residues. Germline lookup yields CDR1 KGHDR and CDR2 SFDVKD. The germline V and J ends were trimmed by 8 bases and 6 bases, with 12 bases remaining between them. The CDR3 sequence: CATTGGEDGYTF. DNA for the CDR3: TGTGCCACCACGGGGGGGGAAGATGGCTACACCTTC.

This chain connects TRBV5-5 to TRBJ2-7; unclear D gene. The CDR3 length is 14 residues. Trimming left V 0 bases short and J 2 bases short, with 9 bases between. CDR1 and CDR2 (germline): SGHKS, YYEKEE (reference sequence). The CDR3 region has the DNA TGTGCCAGCAGCTTGGGTCTGCTGCCCTACGAGCAGTACTTC. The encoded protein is CASSLGLLPYEQYF.

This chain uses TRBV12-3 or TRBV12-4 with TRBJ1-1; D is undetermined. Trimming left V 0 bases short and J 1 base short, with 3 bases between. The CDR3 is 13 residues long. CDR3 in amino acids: CASSLATNTEAFF. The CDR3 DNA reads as TGTGCCAGCAGTTTAGCGACGAACACTGAAGCTTTCTTT.

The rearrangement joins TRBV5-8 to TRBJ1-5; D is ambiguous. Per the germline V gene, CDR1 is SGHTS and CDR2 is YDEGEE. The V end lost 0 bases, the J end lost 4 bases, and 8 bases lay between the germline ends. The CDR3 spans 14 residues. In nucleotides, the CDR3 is TGTGCCAGCAGCTTGGTTTATGGAAATCAGCCCCAGCATTTT. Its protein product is CASSLVYGNQPQHF.

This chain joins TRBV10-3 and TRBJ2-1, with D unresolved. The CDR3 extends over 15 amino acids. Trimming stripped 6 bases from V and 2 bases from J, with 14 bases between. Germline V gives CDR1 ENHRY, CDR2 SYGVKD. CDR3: CAISPGALAYNEQFF. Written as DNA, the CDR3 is TGTGCCATCAGCCCCGGTGCCCTGGCCTACAATGAGCAGTTCTTC.

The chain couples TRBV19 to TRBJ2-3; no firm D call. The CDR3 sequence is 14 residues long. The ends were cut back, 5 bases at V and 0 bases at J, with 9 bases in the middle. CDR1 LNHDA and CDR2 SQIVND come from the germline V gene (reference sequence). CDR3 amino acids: CASSYTSSTDTQYF. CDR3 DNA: TGTGCCAGTAGTTACACCTCTAGCACAGATACGCAGTATTTT.

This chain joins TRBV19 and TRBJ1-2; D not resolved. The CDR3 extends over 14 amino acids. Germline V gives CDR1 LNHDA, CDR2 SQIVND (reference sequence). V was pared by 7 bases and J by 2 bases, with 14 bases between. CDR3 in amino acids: CASTGRGGNYGYTF. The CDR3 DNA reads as TGTGCCAGTACCGGACGAGGTGGGAACTATGGCTACACCTTC.

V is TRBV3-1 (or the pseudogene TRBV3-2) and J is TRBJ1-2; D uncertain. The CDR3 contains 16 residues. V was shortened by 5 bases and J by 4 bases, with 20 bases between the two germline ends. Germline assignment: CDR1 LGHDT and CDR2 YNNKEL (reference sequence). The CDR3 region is CASSYLSPIKTYGYTF. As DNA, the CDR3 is TGTGCCAGCAGCTATCTCTCTCCCATAAAGACCTATGGCTACACCTTC.

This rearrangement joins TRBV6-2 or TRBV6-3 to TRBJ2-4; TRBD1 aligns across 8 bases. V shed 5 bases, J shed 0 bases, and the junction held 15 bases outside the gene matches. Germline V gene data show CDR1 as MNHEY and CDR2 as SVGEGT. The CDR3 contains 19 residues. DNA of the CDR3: TGTGCCAGCAGTAATCGACAGGGGACGGCCAATCTAGCCAAAAACATTCAGTACTTC. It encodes CASSNRQGTANLAKNIQYF.

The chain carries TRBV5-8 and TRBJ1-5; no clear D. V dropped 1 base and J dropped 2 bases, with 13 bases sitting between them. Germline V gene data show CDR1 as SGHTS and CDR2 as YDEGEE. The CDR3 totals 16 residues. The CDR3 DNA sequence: TGTGCCAGCAGCTTGACCCCATGGGTCGGCAATCAGCCCCAGCATTTT. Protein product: CASSLTPWVGNQPQHF.

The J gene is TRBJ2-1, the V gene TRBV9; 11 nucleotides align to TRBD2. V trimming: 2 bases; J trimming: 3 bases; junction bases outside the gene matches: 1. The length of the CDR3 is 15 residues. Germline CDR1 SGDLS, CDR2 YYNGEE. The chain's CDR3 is CASSVTSGSYNEQFF. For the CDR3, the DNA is TGTGCCAGCAGCGTCACTAGCGGGAGCTACAATGAGCAGTTCTTC.

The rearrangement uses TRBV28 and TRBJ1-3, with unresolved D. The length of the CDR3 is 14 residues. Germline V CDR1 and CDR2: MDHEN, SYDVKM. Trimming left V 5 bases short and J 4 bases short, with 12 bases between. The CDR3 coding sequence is TGTGCCAGCAGTCCCAGATATCGGGGAAACACCATATATTTT. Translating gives CASSPRYRGNTIYF.

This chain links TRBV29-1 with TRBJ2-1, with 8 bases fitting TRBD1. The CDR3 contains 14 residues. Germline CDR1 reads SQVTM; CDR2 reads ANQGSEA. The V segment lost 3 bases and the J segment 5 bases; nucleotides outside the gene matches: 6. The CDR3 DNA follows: TGCAGCGTTGAGTGGGACAGGACGAACAATGAGCAGTTCTTC. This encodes CSVEWDRTNNEQFF.

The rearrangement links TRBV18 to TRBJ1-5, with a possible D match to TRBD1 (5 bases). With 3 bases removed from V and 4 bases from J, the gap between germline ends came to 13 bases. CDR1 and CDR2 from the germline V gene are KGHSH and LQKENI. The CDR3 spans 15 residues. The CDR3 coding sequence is TGTGCCAGCTCACCGTCAGCGGACATAAATCAGCCCCAGCATTTT. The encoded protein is CASSPSADINQPQHF.

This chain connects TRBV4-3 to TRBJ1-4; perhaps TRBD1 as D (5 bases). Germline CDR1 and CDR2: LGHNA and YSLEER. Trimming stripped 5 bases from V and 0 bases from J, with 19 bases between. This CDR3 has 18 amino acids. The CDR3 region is CASSKTRPGGATNEKLFF. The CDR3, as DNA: TGCGCCAGCAGCAAAACCCGCCCTGGGGGAGCAACTAATGAAAAACTGTTTTTT.

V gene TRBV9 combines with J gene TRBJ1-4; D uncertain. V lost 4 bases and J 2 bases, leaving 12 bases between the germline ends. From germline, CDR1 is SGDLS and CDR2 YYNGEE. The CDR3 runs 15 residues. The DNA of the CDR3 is TGTGCCAGCAGCTTATCAGTGGGCACTAATGAAAAACTGTTTTTT. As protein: CASSLSVGTNEKLFF.

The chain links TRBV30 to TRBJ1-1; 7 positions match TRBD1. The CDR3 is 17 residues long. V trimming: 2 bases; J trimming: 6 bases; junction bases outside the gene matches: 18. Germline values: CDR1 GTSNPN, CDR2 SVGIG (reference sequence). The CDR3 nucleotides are TGTGCCTGGAGTACCTACCCGCAGGGGGGTTATTCGGCTGAAGCTTTCTTT. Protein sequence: CAWSTYPQGGYSAEAFF. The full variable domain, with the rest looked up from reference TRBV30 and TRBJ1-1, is SQTIHQWPATLVQPVGSPLSLECTVEGTSNPNLYWYRQAAGRGLQLLFYSVGIGQISSEVPQNLSASRPQDRQFILSSKKLLLSDSGFYLCAWSTYPQGGYSAEAFFGQGTRLTVV.

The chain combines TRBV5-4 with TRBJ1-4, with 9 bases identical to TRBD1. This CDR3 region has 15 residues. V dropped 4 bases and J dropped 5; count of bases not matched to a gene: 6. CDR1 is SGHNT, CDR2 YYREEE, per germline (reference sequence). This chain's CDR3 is CASSATTGGNEKLFF. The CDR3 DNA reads TGTGCCAGCAGCGCAACGACAGGGGGAAATGAAAAACTGTTTTTT.

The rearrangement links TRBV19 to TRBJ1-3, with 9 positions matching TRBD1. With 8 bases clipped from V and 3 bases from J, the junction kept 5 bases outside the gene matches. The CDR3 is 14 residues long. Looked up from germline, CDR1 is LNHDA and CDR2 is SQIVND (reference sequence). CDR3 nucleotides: TGTGCCAGTCGAGGACAGGGGAGTGGAAACACCATATATTTT. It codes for CASRGQGSGNTIYF.

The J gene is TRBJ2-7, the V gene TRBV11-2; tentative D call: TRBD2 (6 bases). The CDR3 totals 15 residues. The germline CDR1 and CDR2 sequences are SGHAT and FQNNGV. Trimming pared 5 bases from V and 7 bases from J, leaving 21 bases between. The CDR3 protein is CASSTRGTSPFEQYF. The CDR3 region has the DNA TGTGCCAGCAGCACTCGTGGGACTTCCCCCTTTGAGCAGTACTTC.

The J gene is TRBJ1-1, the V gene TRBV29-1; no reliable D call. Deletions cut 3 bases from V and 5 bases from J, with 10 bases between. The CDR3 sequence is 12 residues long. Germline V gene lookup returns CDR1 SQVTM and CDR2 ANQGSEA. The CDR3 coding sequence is TGCAGCGTTGAGGCCTCCTCGACTGAAGCTTTCTTT. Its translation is CSVEASSTEAFF.

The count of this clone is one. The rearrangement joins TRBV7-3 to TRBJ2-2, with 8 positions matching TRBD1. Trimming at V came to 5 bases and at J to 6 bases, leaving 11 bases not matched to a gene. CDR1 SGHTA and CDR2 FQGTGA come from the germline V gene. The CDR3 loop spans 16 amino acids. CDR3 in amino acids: CASSLPGQGWPGELFF. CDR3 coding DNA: TGTGCCAGCAGCCTTCCCGGACAGGGCTGGCCCGGGGAGCTGTTTTTT. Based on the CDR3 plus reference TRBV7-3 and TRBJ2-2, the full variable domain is GAGVSQTPSNKVTEKGKYVELRCDPISGHTALYWYRQSLGQGPEFLIYFQGTGAADDSGLPNDRFFAVRPEGSVSTLKIQRTERGDSAVYLCASSLPGQGWPGELFFGEGSRLTVL.